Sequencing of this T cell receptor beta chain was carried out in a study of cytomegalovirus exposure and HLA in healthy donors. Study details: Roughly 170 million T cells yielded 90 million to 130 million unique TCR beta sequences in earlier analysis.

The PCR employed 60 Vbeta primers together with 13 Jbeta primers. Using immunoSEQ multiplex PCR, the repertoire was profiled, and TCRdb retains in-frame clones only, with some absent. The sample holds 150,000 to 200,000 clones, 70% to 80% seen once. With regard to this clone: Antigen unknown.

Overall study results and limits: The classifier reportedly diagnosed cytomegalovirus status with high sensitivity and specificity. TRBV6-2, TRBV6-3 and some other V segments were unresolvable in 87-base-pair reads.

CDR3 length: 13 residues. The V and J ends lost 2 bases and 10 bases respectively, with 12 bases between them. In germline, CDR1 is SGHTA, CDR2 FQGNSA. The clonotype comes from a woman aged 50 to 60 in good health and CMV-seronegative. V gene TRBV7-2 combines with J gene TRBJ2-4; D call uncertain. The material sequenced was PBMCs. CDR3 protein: CASSLSPAGIQYF. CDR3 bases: TGTGCCAGCAGCTTAAGCCCCGCAGGAATTCAGTACTTC. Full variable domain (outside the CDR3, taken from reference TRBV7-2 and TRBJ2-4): GAGVSQSPSNKVTEKGKDVELRCDPISGHTALYWYRQSLGQGLEFLIYFQGNSAPDKSGLPSDRFSAERTGGSVSTLTIQRTQQEDSAVYLCASSLSPAGIQYFGAGTRLSVL.